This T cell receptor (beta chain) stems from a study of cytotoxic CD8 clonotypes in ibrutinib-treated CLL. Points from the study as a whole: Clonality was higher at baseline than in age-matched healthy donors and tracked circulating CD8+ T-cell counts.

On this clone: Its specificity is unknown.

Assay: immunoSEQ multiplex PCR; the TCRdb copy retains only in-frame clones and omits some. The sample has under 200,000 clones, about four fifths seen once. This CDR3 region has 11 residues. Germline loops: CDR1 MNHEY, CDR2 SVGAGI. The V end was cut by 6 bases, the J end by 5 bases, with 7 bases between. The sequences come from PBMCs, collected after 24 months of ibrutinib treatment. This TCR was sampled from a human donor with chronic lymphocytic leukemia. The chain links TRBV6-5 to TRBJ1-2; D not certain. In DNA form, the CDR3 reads TGTGCCAGCAGAATGGGATATGGCTACACCTTC. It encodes CASRMGYGYTF.